These 15 T cell receptor beta chains were sequenced from one sample in a study of CD8+ T cells in alopecia areata (dated by TCRdb to 2017 to 2018). The library was made by the immunoSEQ multiplex PCR assay. For TCR sequencing, RNA was extracted from every sample and reverse transcribed into cDNA to serve as template. TCRdb's version of the immuneACCESS table is confined to in-frame rearrangements and falls short of the full clone set. An unresolved V gene accounts for under half of the shortfall where checked; the remainder is of unknown origin. Across this sample, around 290,000 clones were tabulated and none appeared just once. Of the sample, roughly 1.2% falls within the top ten clones. Cells from mouse cutaneous lymph nodes were pooled, stained for CD4, CD8alpha, NKG2D, NKG2ACE and other markers, and then sorted on a BD Influx. The sequencing input was CD4+ T cells sorted from a lymph node. The receptors here all came from a C3H/HeJ mouse with alopecia areata. With respect to MHC, this strain carries the haplotype H2-k.

For this clone: Germline and genes here are mouse. The CDR3 goes on 4 residues after the read ends, and that part is filled in from the germline J gene. The chain recombines TRBV13-1 with TRBJ2-1; possibly TRBD2 for D (6 bases). The ends were cut back, 0 bases at V and 0 bases at J, with 10 bases in the middle. The CDR3 has 16 amino acids. Germline CDR1 NSHNY, CDR2 SYGAGN. CDR3 bases read: TGTGCCAGCAGTGATGTTGGGGGACTTAACTATGCT. Translating it yields CASSDVGGLNYA. The CDR3 in full is CASSDVGGLNYAEQFF.

As to this clone: Genes here carry mouse names. The read ends 4 residues shy of where the CDR3 ends; the end is completed using the germline J gene. The chain has TRBV5 and TRBJ1-1, with a weak D call TRBD1 (5 bases). This CDR3 comprises 14 residues. CDR1 and CDR2 from the germline V gene are LGHNA and YNLKQL (reference sequence). The CDR3 here is CASSPGLGGGEVFF. CDR3 DNA (partial): TGTGCCAGCAGCCCGGGACTGGGGGGAGGA.

Regarding this clone: Gene names are mouse gene names. The read halts 4 residues ahead of the CDR3 end, with the missing end drawn from the germline J gene. The genes are TRBV19 and TRBJ2-7, with D maybe TRBD1 (5 bases). In germline, CDR1 is FNHDT, CDR2 SITEND (reference sequence). This CDR3 contains 13 residues. The CDR3 bases that were read are TGTGCCAGCAGTATTGCCAGGGAATAT. This sequence encodes CASSIAREY. The entire CDR3 protein reads CASSIAREYEQYF.

Comment on this clone: The gene names given are mouse names. The sequenced fragment ends 3 residues before the CDR3 boundary, so the rest is inferred from the germline J gene. The J gene is TRBJ1-6, the V gene TRBV13-2; 11 bases agree with TRBD1. TRBJ1-6 is known as an ORF, though its function is uncertain. Looked up from germline, CDR1 is NNHNN and CDR2 is SYGAGS (reference sequence). V shed 2 bases and J 6 bases; nucleotides not matched to a gene: 4. CDR3 size: 16 residues. The CDR3 reads CASGEPGTGGNSPLYF. The sequenced part of the CDR3 DNA is TGTGCCAGCGGTGAGCCCGGGACAGGGGGTAATTCGCCC.

This clone occurred a few times. The genes and germline here are from mouse. Sequencing ends 4 residues short of the CDR3 end; the germline J gene provides the rest. Different DNA sequences within this sample yield the same CDR3. The chain carries TRBV31 and TRBJ1-1; 7 nucleotides match TRBD1. The germline CDR1 and CDR2 sequences are GKSSPN and SITVG. The CDR3 contains 15 residues. With V trimmed by 0 bases and J by 0 bases, 4 bases remained unmatched. The part of the CDR3 DNA that was read is TGTGCCTGGAGTCTCCGGACAGGATCAAACACA. This translates into CAWSLRTGSNT. The full CDR3 protein reads CAWSLRTGSNTEVFF.

A word on this clone: Gene names are mouse gene names. The read terminates 4 residues before the CDR3 end, so the remaining end is supplied by the germline J gene. V gene TRBV31 combines with J gene TRBJ2-7; D remains ambiguous. The CDR3 extends over 11 amino acids. Germline CDR1 GKSSPN, CDR2 SITVG. The CDR3 loop reads CAWSRQDEQYF. CDR3 DNA, as far as it was read: TGTGCCTGGAGTCGGCAGGAT.

This clone came up a few times. Gene names refer to mouse genes. The CDR3 extends 4 residues past the end of the read, so its final part is completed from the germline J gene. V gene TRBV13-3 combines with J gene TRBJ1-2; D may be TRBD1 (5 bases). Germline loops: CDR1 NNHDY, CDR2 SYVADS. Deletions cut 1 base from V and 4 bases from J, with 11 bases between. This CDR3 is 14 amino acids long. The sequenced CDR3 bases are TGTGCCAGCAGTGATCCGAGGGGAGGCTCC. Amino acid sequence: CASSDPRGGS. The whole CDR3 protein is CASSDPRGGSDYTF.

This clone appeared a few times. Mouse gene names apply. Coverage ceases 4 residues before the CDR3 finishes, and the germline J gene fills in the end. The chain is built from TRBV13-1 and TRBJ1-1, with a weak D call TRBD1 (6 bases). CDR3 length: 14 amino acids. V lost 5 bases and J 1 base, leaving 12 bases between the germline ends. Germline V gene data show CDR1 as NSHNY and CDR2 as SYGAGN. The CDR3 region is CASSLRDKNTEVFF. The CDR3 bases that were read are TGTGCCAGCAGCCTCCGGGACAAAAACACA.

This clone appeared a few times. Gene names are mouse gene names. The CDR3 extends 4 residues past the end of the read, so its final part is completed from the germline J gene. The rearrangement uses TRBV19 and TRBJ2-5; tentative D call: TRBD1 (5 bases). CDR1 and CDR2 (germline): FNHDT, SITEND (reference sequence). Trimming shortened V by 4 bases and J by 2 bases, and 8 bases separated the two germline ends. The CDR3 totals 13 residues. CDR3 DNA (partial): TGTGCCAGCAGTCCAGGGATCCAAGAC. Amino acid sequence: CASSPGIQD. The complete CDR3 sequence is CASSPGIQDTQYF. The variable domain in full, completed from reference TRBV19 and TRBJ2-5, reads GGIITQTPKFLIGQEGQKLTLKCQQNFNHDTMYWYRQDSGKGLRLIYYSITENDLQKGDLSEGYDASREKKSSFSLTVTSAQKNEMAVFLCASSPGIQDTQYFGPGTRLLVL.

As to this clone: The gene names here belong to mouse. The covered CDR3 bases are TGTGCCAGCAGCCCTGGGACAGGGCCCGCT. Translation: CASSPGTGPA. In full, the CDR3 reads CASSPGTGPAEQFF. The genes are TRBV14 and TRBJ2-1, with 9 bases matching TRBD1. The DNA ends 4 residues before the CDR3 does, and the rest of the CDR3 is filled in from the germline J gene. Germline CDR1 reads SGHDT; CDR2 reads FRDEAV. CDR3 length equals 14 residues.

A note on this clone: Germline and genes here are mouse. The read terminates 4 residues before the CDR3 end, so the remaining end is supplied by the germline J gene. Other DNA sequences in the same sample also yield this CDR3. V usage is TRBV29 and J usage is TRBJ2-5; a possible D gene is TRBD1 (5 bases). This CDR3 spans 13 amino acids. The germline CDR1 and CDR2 sequences are MSHET and SYDVDS. The covered CDR3 bases are TGTGCTAGCAGTTTGAGGGGAGGTGAC. Translated, it gives CASSLRGGD. The whole CDR3 is CASSLRGGDTQYF.

As for this clone: Genes and germline are mouse. The DNA ends 3 residues before the CDR3 does, and the rest of the CDR3 is filled in from the germline J gene. The gene calls are TRBV31 and TRBJ1-6; 11 bases agree with TRBD1. TRBJ1-6 is known as an ORF, though its function is uncertain. CDR1 is GKSSPN, CDR2 SITVG, per germline. V shed 1 base and J 0 bases; nucleotides not matched to a gene: 2. The CDR3 loop spans 17 amino acids. Here the CDR3 reads CAWSPGQGDSYNSPLYF. The covered CDR3 bases are TGTGCCTGGAGTCCGGGACAGGGGGATTCCTATAATTCGCCC.

Note on this clone: Gene labels here are mouse ones. Read coverage stops 4 residues before the CDR3 terminus; the germline J gene supplies the remainder. V usage is TRBV13-2 and J usage is TRBJ2-2, with D unclear. The length of the CDR3 is 14 residues. Trimming removed 1 base at V and 0 bases at J, with 4 bases between. Germline lookup yields CDR1 NNHNN and CDR2 SYGAGS (reference sequence). The part of the CDR3 DNA that was read is TGTGCCAGCGGTGATTGGTCAAACACCGGG. Translated, it gives CASGDWSNTG. The entire CDR3 protein reads CASGDWSNTGQLYF.

This clone has only a few counts. Gene names are mouse gene names. The read stops 4 residues short of the end of the CDR3; the missing end is completed from the germline J gene. The chain has TRBV19 and TRBJ2-2; 13 bases fit TRBD2. The germline gives CDR1 FNHDT, CDR2 SITEND (reference sequence). V was pared by 5 bases and J by 6 bases, with 4 bases of the junction left unmatched. This CDR3 contains 15 residues. CDR3 sequence reads: CASSSGLGGAGQLYF. The CDR3 DNA, read in part, is TGTGCCAGCAGCTCGGGACTGGGGGGGGCCGGG.

In regard to this clone: Mouse gene names apply. The missing CDR3 end, 4 residues past where the read stops, is filled in from the germline J gene. The chain has TRBV13-1 and TRBJ2-4, with 10 bases aligning to TRBD2. This CDR3 is 15 amino acids long. Looked up from germline, CDR1 is NSHNY and CDR2 is SYGAGN. The junction had 5 bases not matched to a gene; V was cut back by 7 bases and J by 0 bases. The CDR3 is CASSTGGTSQNTLYF. The sequenced CDR3 bases are TGTGCCAGCTCGACTGGGGGGACTAGTCAAAAC.